The rows below give T cell receptor beta chains drawn from one sample of a study of T-cell memory formation after mild COVID-19. MiXCR, applied by TCRdb to the 5' RACE reads, yields one record per CDR3 protein. Seen here are 450,000 to 650,000 distinct CDR3 sequences, 20% to 25% observed once, and the top ten hold 7% to 9%. Sequencing used PBMCs or a T cell subset sorted from them (not recorded which). These receptors all stem from an adult woman who had mild COVID-19 (a few samples of this study predate the infection). Cell type and time point are not known. CDR3s include the opening cysteine and the closing phenylalanine or tryptophan. D genes are given only for firm matches. For some rows the clone size is stated as once, few or many, or as a class when expanded; others skip it.

d_call	v_call	clone_size	j_call	cdr3_nt	cdr3_aa
NA	TRBV29-1	few	TRBJ1-1	TGCGGCCACCTTCGCGTCACTGAAGCTTTCTTT	CGHLRVTEAFF
TRBD2	TRBV9	NA	TRBJ2-1	TGTGCCAGCAGCGGTGGAGGGCCGAGCGGGAGTGCTAATGAGCAGTTCTTC	CASSGGGPSGSANEQFF
NA	TRBV20-1	NA	TRBJ2-5	TGCAGTGCTAGCGGCGCGGCTGGGCAAGAGACCCAGTACTTC	CSASGAAGQETQYF
TRBD2	TRBV7-9	few	TRBJ2-7	TGTGCCAGCAGCCCCGCCGGGTCTAGCGGTTCCTACGAGCAGTACTTC	CASSPAGSSGSYEQYF
NA	TRBV19	few	TRBJ1-2	TGTGCCAGTACAGACAACTATGGCTACACCTTC	CASTDNYGYTF
NA	TRBV20-1	few	TRBJ1-1	TGCAGTGCAAGAACTACCGGGACACCCGCTGAAGCTTTCTTT	CSARTTGTPAEAFF
NA	TRBV9	NA	TRBJ2-5	TGTGCCAGCAGCGTAGGGCGCACGGAGTACCAAGAGACCCAGTACTTC	CASSVGRTEYQETQYF
NA	TRBV24-1	NA	TRBJ2-1	TGTGCCACCACCGACCCAACCGGGAATGAGCAGTTCTTC	CATTDPTGNEQFF
NA	TRBV12-3/TRBV12-4	NA	TRBJ2-5	TGTGCCAGCAGCGGGATACAAGAGACCCAGTACTTC	CASSGIQETQYF
NA	TRBV4-1	NA	TRBJ1-6	TGCGCCAGCAGCCAAGTCGTACGGGAGAATAATTCACCCCTCCACTTT	CASSQVVRENNSPLHF
TRBD1	TRBV7-9	few	TRBJ1-5	TGTGCCAGCAGTTCCTCCCAAACAGGGGTAGACAATCAGCCCCAGCATTTT	CASSSSQTGVDNQPQHF
NA	TRBV12-3/TRBV12-4	NA	TRBJ1-1	TGTGCCAGCAGTTCGCGGGGGACTGTGAACACTGAAGCTTTCTTT	CASSSRGTVNTEAFF